Below, 25 T cell receptor beta chains from the same sample are listed, as sequenced in a study of cytomegalovirus exposure and HLA in healthy donors. Both 60 Vbeta primers and 13 Jbeta primers went into the PCR. Using immunoSEQ multiplex PCR, the repertoire was profiled, and TCRdb retains in-frame clones only, with some absent. The sample includes under 150,000 clones, around 80% of them seen just once. Sample: PBMCs. All receptors come from a man aged 18-30 years in good health and CMV-seronegative.

This chain links TRBV11-2 with TRBJ1-2; TRBD1 aligns across 7 bases. This CDR3 has 15 residues. Germline-derived CDR1 and CDR2 are SGHAT and FQNNGV. The ends lost 2 bases at V and 1 base at J; junction bases unmatched: 4. DNA of the CDR3: TGTGCCAGCAGCTTACAGGGGGGCGTTAACTATGGCTACACCTTC. Protein sequence: CASSLQGGVNYGYTF.

The chain recombines TRBV5-1 with TRBJ2-1; 8 positions agree with TRBD2. The V gene's germline CDR1 is SGHRS and CDR2 YFSETQ. Trimming at V came to 5 bases and at J to 9 bases, leaving 7 bases not matched to a gene. The CDR3 is 13 amino acids. The CDR3 DNA reads as TGCGCCAGCAGAACGGGAGGGCCAGGTGAGCAGTTCTTC. This codes for CASRTGGPGEQFF.

The J gene is TRBJ1-1, the V gene TRBV27; D might be TRBD1 (5 bases). Trimming removed 5 bases from V and 1 base from J, with 17 bases in between. The germline V gene has CDR1 MNHEY and CDR2 SMNVEV (reference sequence). There are 16 residues in the CDR3. CDR3 loop: CASSNQPGLKNTEAFF. The CDR3 bases are TGTGCCAGCAGTAATCAGCCAGGGCTGAAGAACACTGAAGCTTTCTTT.

V is TRBV19 and J is TRBJ2-1, with D tentatively TRBD2 (6 bases). V was trimmed by 3 bases and J by 2 bases, leaving 14 bases between them. Germline CDR1 is LNHDA and CDR2 is SQIVND (reference sequence). CDR3 length equals 16 residues. CDR3 coding DNA: TGTGCCAGTAGTATTCCGTGGACTACCACCTACAATGAGCAGTTCTTC. Translation gives CASSIPWTTTYNEQFF.

The chain recombines TRBV30 with TRBJ1-2; D is perhaps TRBD1 (5 bases). The germline CDR1 and CDR2 sequences are GTSNPN and SVGIG (reference sequence). The CDR3 is 17 amino acids. V was clipped by 8 bases and J by 5 bases, with 30 bases between them. CDR3 nucleotide sequence: TGTGCCGCGGTCCGCGGGGACTACCTCGAGGCGTTTTATGGCTACACCTTC. Translating gives CAAVRGDYLEAFYGYTF.

This rearrangement joins TRBV7-6 to TRBJ2-1, with 9 positions matching TRBD2. Germline V lookup: CDR1 SGHVS, CDR2 FNYEAQ. This CDR3 region has 15 residues. Trimming removed 5 bases from V and 8 bases from J; junction bases left unmatched: 10. CDR3 DNA: TGTGCCAGCAGCCGTCTAGCGGGACGGCGTCATGAGCAGTTCTTC. Protein sequence: CASSRLAGRRHEQFF. Full variable domain (rest looked up from reference TRBV7-6 and TRBJ2-1): GAGVSQSPRYKVTKRGQDVALRCDPISGHVSLYWYRQALGQGPEFLTYFNYEAQQDKSGLPNDRFSAERPEGSISTLTIQRTEQRDSAMYRCASSRLAGRRHEQFFGPGTRLTVL.

The chain uses TRBV19 and TRBJ2-3, with 7 bases aligning to TRBD2. Germline loops: CDR1 LNHDA, CDR2 SQIVND (reference sequence). The CDR3 consists of 15 residues. The ends lost 0 bases at V and 2 bases at J; junction bases unmatched: 2. The CDR3 bases are TGTGCCAGTAGTATAGAGACTAGCCCCACAGATACGCAGTATTTT. Its protein product is CASSIETSPTDTQYF.

CDR3 nucleotide sequence: TGCGCCAGCAGCTTAGGACAGAGCCAAGAGACCCAGTACTTC. Translated, it gives CASSLGQSQETQYF. The chain recombines TRBV5-1 with TRBJ2-5; TRBD1 is a possible D gene (6 bases). Germline CDR1 reads SGHRS; CDR2 reads YFSETQ. With 2 bases removed from V and 1 base from J, the gap between germline ends came to 9 bases. The CDR3 has 14 amino acids.

This rearrangement joins TRBV5-4 to TRBJ1-2; 11 nucleotides match TRBD1. Germline V gives CDR1 SGHNT, CDR2 YYREEE (reference sequence). V shed 4 bases, J shed 3 bases, and the junction held 5 bases outside the gene matches. CDR3 size: 15 residues. As DNA, the CDR3 is TGTGCCAGCAGCAAGGACAGGGGGCTGGACTATGGCTACACCTTC. This encodes CASSKDRGLDYGYTF. The whole variable domain, filled in from reference TRBV5-4 and TRBJ1-2, reads ETGVTQSPTHLIKTRGQQVTLRCSSQSGHNTVSWYQQALGQGPQFIFQYYREEENGRGNFPPRFSGLQFPNYSSELNVNALELDDSALYLCASSKDRGLDYGYTFGSGTRLTVV.

V is TRBV19 and J is TRBJ2-6; perhaps TRBD2 as D (5 bases). Deletions cut 3 bases from V and 2 bases from J, with 8 bases between. Germline V gene sequence: CDR1 LNHDA, CDR2 SQIVND (reference sequence). CDR3 length equals 15 residues. For the CDR3, the DNA is TGTGCCAGTAGTATTCTAGCTACTGGGGCCAACGTCCTGACTTTC. Amino acids: CASSILATGANVLTF. The variable domain in full, completed from reference TRBV19 and TRBJ2-6, reads DGGITQSPKYLFRKEGQNVTLSCEQNLNHDAMYWYRQDPGQGLRLIYYSQIVNDFQKGDIAEGYSVSREKKESFPLTVTSAQKNPTAFYLCASSILATGANVLTFGAGSRLTVL.

The chain links TRBV5-1 to TRBJ2-1; TRBD2 aligns across 11 bases. The CDR3 consists of 15 residues. Germline V gene data show CDR1 as SGHRS and CDR2 as YFSETQ. V gave up 0 bases and J gave up 7 bases; unmatched junction bases: 3. The CDR3 sequence: CASSLGLAGGNEQFF. CDR3 nucleotides: TGCGCCAGCAGCTTGGGGCTAGCGGGAGGAAATGAGCAGTTCTTC.

The chain uses TRBV14 and TRBJ1-5, with 7 bases matching TRBD1. Germline V gives CDR1 SGHDN, CDR2 FVKESK. CDR3 length equals 13 residues. Germline trimming cut 2 bases from V and 6 bases from J; bases unmatched to any gene: 1. CDR3 coding DNA: TGTGCCAGCAGCCAAAGGGACAGTCAGCCCCAGCATTTT. Translating gives CASSQRDSQPQHF.

The chain combines TRBV5-1 with TRBJ2-1; TRBD1 aligns across 12 bases. This CDR3 contains 16 residues. V shed 4 bases, J shed 7 bases, and the junction held 9 bases outside the gene matches. Germline values: CDR1 SGHRS, CDR2 YFSETQ. The CDR3 protein is CASSPKGQGASNEQFF. In DNA, the CDR3 is TGCGCCAGCAGCCCGAAGGGACAGGGGGCTTCAAATGAGCAGTTCTTC. Full variable domain (remainder filled in from reference TRBV5-1 and TRBJ2-1): KAGVTQTPRYLIKTRGQQVTLSCSPISGHRSVSWYQQTPGQGLQFLFEYFSETQRNKGNFPGRFSGRQFSNSRSEMNVSTLELGDSALYLCASSPKGQGASNEQFFGPGTRLTVL.

This clone was counted only a few times. The V call is TRBV6-1, the J call TRBJ1-5, with a possible D match to TRBD1 (6 bases). The germline V gene has CDR1 MNHNS and CDR2 SASEGT. V dropped 8 bases and J dropped 4 bases, with 12 bases sitting between them. CDR3 length: 13 amino acids. CDR3: CASHRELNQPQHF. The DNA for the CDR3 is TGTGCCAGCCACAGGGAACTTAATCAGCCCCAGCATTTT.

This clone was counted a single time. CDR3 DNA sequence: TGCGCCAGCAGCCCCCAGGGTGGGACAGGGAGTTTTACGCAGTATTTT. Translating gives CASSPQGGTGSFTQYF. This chain connects TRBV5-1 to TRBJ2-3, with 9 positions matching TRBD1. J was trimmed by 8 bases and V by 4 bases; bases with no gene match: 14. CDR1 and CDR2 from the germline V gene are SGHRS and YFSETQ. The CDR3 is 16 residues long.

The CDR3 here is CASSLITGYQETQYF. CDR3 DNA: TGTGCCAGCAGTCTCATAACAGGGTACCAAGAGACCCAGTACTTC. The rearrangement joins TRBV28 to TRBJ2-5; maybe TRBD1 (6 bases). The CDR3 contains 15 residues. Trimming shortened V by 5 bases and J by 0 bases, and 13 bases separated the two germline ends. Germline CDR1 is MDHEN and CDR2 is SYDVKM.

The chain couples TRBV5-4 to TRBJ2-1, with a possible D match to TRBD2 (6 bases). Germline V gene sequence: CDR1 SGHNT, CDR2 YYREEE (reference sequence). Between the trimmed V and J ends, which lost 9 bases and 2 bases, there was a span of 18 bases. The CDR3 loop spans 15 amino acids. In DNA, the CDR3 is TGTGCCACCTCCTTGGGGGGTGGGGCCTACAATGAGCAGTTCTTC. Translated: CATSLGGGAYNEQFF.

The sample holds one count of this clone. The chain is built from TRBV18 and TRBJ1-5; maybe TRBD1 (5 bases). V was clipped by 2 bases and J by 4 bases, with 12 bases between them. CDR1 KGHSH and CDR2 LQKENI come from the germline V gene. This CDR3 is built from 15 residues. Here the CDR3 reads CASSPDRSLNQPQHF. CDR3 bases: TGTGCCAGCTCACCAGACAGAAGTTTAAATCAGCCCCAGCATTTT.

V usage is TRBV18 and J usage is TRBJ2-7; TRBD2 matches at 14 bases. V was pared by 4 bases and J by 5 bases, with 4 bases of the junction left unmatched. Looked up from germline, CDR1 is KGHSH and CDR2 is LQKENI. This CDR3 has 15 amino acids. The CDR3 DNA reads as TGTGCCAGCTCACTGGGACTAGCGGGAGTGGACGAGCAGTACGTC. Its protein is CASSLGLAGVDEQYV.

The chain has TRBV28 and TRBJ2-4, with no clear D. The CDR3 spans 15 residues. V was clipped by 6 bases and J by 1 base, with 13 bases between them. Germline V gives CDR1 MDHEN, CDR2 SYDVKM. The CDR3 DNA is TGTGCCAGCAGGCCGGTGTCAACCGCCAAAAACATTCAGTACTTC. Translating it yields CASRPVSTAKNIQYF.

This clone was detected a few times. V is TRBV10-3 and J is TRBJ2-3; a possible D gene is TRBD2 (6 bases). Deletions cut 5 bases from V and 0 bases from J, with 9 bases between. This CDR3 contains 14 residues. The germline CDR1 and CDR2 sequences are ENHRY and SYGVKD. The CDR3 coding sequence is TGTGCCATCAGTCTGAGCGGGAGCACAGATACGCAGTATTTT. Translating it yields CAISLSGSTDTQYF.

The gene calls are TRBV4-3 and TRBJ2-2; no reliable D call. This CDR3 is 14 amino acids long. V shed 6 bases and J shed 0 bases, with 8 bases lying between them. The germline CDR1 and CDR2 sequences are LGHNA and YSLEER. This CDR3 is CASSETTNTGELFF. CDR3 nucleotide sequence: TGCGCCAGCAGTGAAACTACGAACACCGGGGAGCTGTTTTTT.

The chain uses TRBV19 and TRBJ1-1; tentative D call: TRBD1 (6 bases). The germline V gene has CDR1 LNHDA and CDR2 SQIVND (reference sequence). V lost 4 bases, J lost 0 bases, and 9 bases lay in between. CDR3 length: 14 amino acids. The CDR3 is CASSNRVVNTEAFF. The CDR3 nucleotides read TGTGCCAGTAGTAACAGGGTAGTGAACACTGAAGCTTTCTTT.

This clone was seen only a few times. The rearrangement joins TRBV2 to TRBJ1-1; 8 bases fit TRBD1. This CDR3 has 14 amino acids. The V and J ends lost 0 bases and 9 bases, in that order; junction bases with no gene match: 6. In germline, CDR1 is SNHLY, CDR2 FYNNEI. The CDR3 coding sequence is TGTGCCAGCAGTGAAGCTGGCGGGACAGGTAAAGCTTTCTTT. Amino acids: CASSEAGGTGKAFF.

This chain uses TRBV15 with TRBJ1-4; the D gene is possibly TRBD1 (5 bases). V was clipped by 3 bases and J by 8 bases, with 7 bases between them. The germline CDR1 and CDR2 sequences are LNHNV and YYDKDF (reference sequence). The CDR3 has 12 residues. The DNA for the CDR3 is TGTGCCACCAGCAGCGGGGGGGAAAAACTGTTTTTT. The encoded protein is CATSSGGEKLFF.